These 20 T cell receptor beta chains were sequenced from one sample in a study of blood T cells in healthy people across ages. The second PCR ran about 7 to 12 cycles with a sample-barcoded 5' primer and J-beta primers. TCRdb analysed the 5' RACE reads with MiXCR anew, one entry per CDR3 protein. The data show roughly 1,800,000 distinct CDR3 sequences, 49% seen once. The sequencing sample was made of blood. The receptor source for this set is a woman aged 40 to 50 in good health.

This clonotype was counted only a few times. The chain employs TRBV7-2 and TRBJ2-7, with D unclear. TRBJ2-5 explains the end of the DNA better; the J call may be wrong. The CDR3 is made up of 16 amino acids. In germline, CDR1 is SGHTA, CDR2 FQGNSA. The CDR3 nucleotides are TGTGCCAGCAGCCGCACAGATCCTCTACCCCAAGAGACCCAGTACTTC. Encoded protein: CASSRTDPLPQETQYF.

The V and J genes are TRBV7-2 and TRBJ1-6; 8 positions agree with TRBD1. V dropped 8 bases and J dropped 7; count of bases not matched to a gene: 13. Germline V gene data show CDR1 as SGHTA and CDR2 as FQGNSA. The CDR3 length is 16 residues. The CDR3 DNA is TGTGCCAGCGTGGTGCGGGCAGGGGGCGGCAATTCACCCCTCCACTTT. It specifies CASVVRAGGGNSPLHF.

This clonotype occurred a few times. V usage is TRBV20-1 and J usage is TRBJ2-3; D unresolved. Germline V gene sequence: CDR1 DFQATT, CDR2 SNEGSKA (reference sequence). There are 11 residues in the CDR3. Trimming stripped 6 bases from V and 4 bases from J, with 8 bases between. The CDR3 region is CSAKKADTQYF. CDR3 nucleotide sequence: TGCAGTGCCAAAAAAGCAGATACGCAGTATTTT.

In this sample, this clonotype turned up a few times. V is TRBV20-1 and J is TRBJ2-7; D tentatively reads TRBD1 or TRBD2 (8 bases each). CDR3 length equals 14 residues. Germline V CDR1 and CDR2: DFQATT, SNEGSKA (reference sequence). V shed 8 bases and J shed 0 bases, with 17 bases lying between them. CDR3: CSSRGDRSSYEQYF. Written as DNA, the CDR3 is TGCAGTTCGCGGGGGGACAGGAGCTCCTACGAGCAGTACTTC.

This clonotype was observed a few times. The V call is TRBV12-3 or TRBV12-4, the J call TRBJ1-2; D remains ambiguous. Between the trimmed V and J ends, which lost 1 base and 4 bases, there was a span of 13 bases. CDR3 size: 15 residues. CDR3: CASSLVRLKGYGYTF. The CDR3, as DNA: TGTGCCAGCAGTTTAGTCCGGCTAAAGGGCTATGGCTACACCTTC.

This chain links TRBV4-2 with TRBJ2-2, with TRBD2 matching over 10 bases. The CDR3 is 15 residues long. The V gene end was trimmed by 2 bases and the J gene end by 6 bases; junction bases not matched to a gene: 3. Germline assignment: CDR1 LGHNA and CDR2 YNFKEQ. This CDR3 is CASSQTSGVAGELFF. The CDR3 coding sequence is TGTGCCAGCAGCCAAACTAGCGGGGTTGCCGGGGAGCTGTTTTTT.

The chain is built from TRBV27 and TRBJ2-4, with D hard to call. Germline lookup yields CDR1 MNHEY and CDR2 SMNVEV (reference sequence). This CDR3 is 13 amino acids long. The V end was cut by 8 bases, the J end by 11 bases, with 19 bases between. CDR3 residues: CASGDPYSWVQYF. The CDR3 DNA is TGTGCCAGCGGTGATCCTTACAGCTGGGTTCAGTACTTC.

The chain links TRBV12-3 or TRBV12-4 to TRBJ2-1; 7 nucleotides agree with TRBD1. Losses at the gene ends were 6 bases for V and 2 bases for J; bases not matched to a gene: 10. The CDR3 is 16 residues long. DNA for the CDR3: TGTGCCAGCAGCGTAACACGACAGGGCCCCTACAATGAGCAGTTCTTC. This encodes CASSVTRQGPYNEQFF.

This clonotype was detected only a few times. The chain combines TRBV13 with TRBJ2-7; 8 nucleotides agree with TRBD2. The CDR3 has 15 amino acids. CDR1 and CDR2 (germline): PRHDT, FYEKMQ (reference sequence). With 5 bases clipped from V and 4 bases from J, the junction kept 10 bases outside the gene matches. The CDR3 sequence is CASSHGLASQYEQYF. The DNA for the CDR3 is TGTGCCAGCAGCCACGGACTAGCTAGTCAGTACGAGCAGTACTTC.

The chain combines TRBV15 with TRBJ2-4; 9 bases align to TRBD1. Near its end, the DNA agrees better with TRBJ2-5, so the J call may be wrong. This CDR3 contains 12 residues. Germline V CDR1 and CDR2: LNHNV, YYDKDF (reference sequence). The CDR3 here is CATGTGKETQYF. CDR3 DNA sequence: TGTGCCACCGGGACAGGGAAAGAGACCCAGTACTTC.

There are a few counts of this clonotype. The chain has TRBV7-2 and TRBJ2-5, with D unclear. The V gene lost 0 bases and the J gene lost 5 bases, with 13 bases spanning the gap. The CDR3 is 15 residues long. Germline assignment: CDR1 SGHTA and CDR2 FQGNSA. CDR3 coding DNA: TGTGCCAGCAGCTTAGCGCTTGGCAGCCTGGAGACCCAGTACTTC. Translation gives CASSLALGSLETQYF.

This chain connects TRBV20-1 to TRBJ2-1; 8 nucleotides match TRBD2. This CDR3 has 15 residues. Trimming at V came to 5 bases and at J to 1 base, leaving 7 bases not matched to a gene. CDR1 is DFQATT, CDR2 SNEGSKA, per germline (reference sequence). The CDR3 coding sequence is TGCAGTGCTCCTCATGGCGGGGGGTCCTACAATGAGCAGTTCTTC. Translated, it gives CSAPHGGGSYNEQFF.

In this sample, this clonotype turned up a few times. The chain combines TRBV6-5 with TRBJ1-4, with no clear D. The CDR3 consists of 15 residues. CDR1 and CDR2 from the germline V gene are MNHEY and SVGAGI. V was trimmed by 2 bases and J by 5 bases, leaving 12 bases between them. The CDR3: CASSYMSRLNEKLFF. In DNA form, the CDR3 reads TGTGCCAGCAGTTACATGTCCCGGCTGAATGAAAAACTGTTTTTT.

This CDR3 reads CASSLELLYNEQFF. CDR3 in DNA: TGTGCCAGCAGCTTAGAACTACTCTACAATGAGCAGTTCTTC. The genes are TRBV7-2 and TRBJ2-1; D not certain. Trimming cost V 1 base and J 3 bases, with 7 bases left between them. Germline V gene lookup returns CDR1 SGHTA and CDR2 FQGNSA. This CDR3 spans 14 amino acids.

The chain links TRBV12-3 or TRBV12-4 to TRBJ2-1, with D possibly being TRBD2 (7 bases). The CDR3 covers 15 residues. The V gene lost 7 bases and the J gene lost 4 bases, with 17 bases spanning the gap. CDR3 sequence: CASIPAGASYNEQFF. CDR3 DNA: TGTGCCAGCATCCCGGCGGGGGCTTCTTACAATGAGCAGTTCTTC.

J is TRBJ2-1 and V is TRBV28; D gene uncertain. Trimming shortened V by 4 bases and J by 3 bases, and 13 bases separated the two germline ends. The CDR3 has 15 residues. The germline V gene has CDR1 MDHEN and CDR2 SYDVKM. As DNA, the CDR3 is TGTGCCAGCAGTTGGGATTCCAGACTCTACAATGAGCAGTTCTTC. Translated: CASSWDSRLYNEQFF.

This clonotype was seen only once. The chain is built from TRBV5-8 and TRBJ2-5; 8 nucleotides line up with TRBD1. The CDR3 has 15 residues. Germline assignment: CDR1 SGHTS and CDR2 YDEGEE. Losses at the gene ends were 9 bases for V and 4 bases for J; bases not matched to a gene: 14. The CDR3 sequence: CATTRGRGRVETQYF. CDR3 DNA sequence: TGTGCCACCACCCGCGGCAGGGGGCGTGTAGAGACCCAGTACTTC. The complete variable domain, with remaining parts taken from reference TRBV5-8 and TRBJ2-5, reads EAGVTQSPTHLIKTRGQQATLRCSPISGHTSVYWYQQALGLGLQFLLWYDEGEERNRGNFPPRFSGRQFPNYSSELNVNALELEDSALYLCATTRGRGRVETQYFGPGTRLLVL.

Only a few counts were recorded for this clonotype. V gene TRBV12-3 or TRBV12-4 combines with J gene TRBJ2-1; D is unclear. V lost 2 bases and J 5 bases, leaving 13 bases between the germline ends. CDR3 length: 15 amino acids. The CDR3 nucleotides read TGTGCCAGCAGTTTACGGAGAGTAGCCGACAATGAGCAGTTCTTC. Translation: CASSLRRVADNEQFF.

This chain's CDR3 is CASSQERAAGGRTDTQYF. CDR3 in DNA: TGTGCCAGCAGCCAAGAAAGAGCAGCGGGGGGTCGCACAGATACGCAGTATTTT. The chain is built from TRBV14 and TRBJ2-3; 9 nucleotides agree with TRBD2. The CDR3 is 18 residues long. The V and J ends lost 0 bases and 1 base, in that order; junction bases with no gene match: 8. Germline V gene lookup returns CDR1 SGHDN and CDR2 FVKESK.

The J gene is TRBJ2-5, the V gene TRBV6-2 or TRBV6-3; 14 positions match TRBD2. The CDR3 is 19 amino acids. CDR1 is MNHEY and CDR2 is SVGEGT in the germline V gene. V was clipped by 3 bases and J by 6 bases; unmatched bases: 15. Here the CDR3 DNA reads TGTGCCAGCAGTTATTCCGGGACTAGCGGGGGCCACGCCGTACAGACCCAGTACTTC. This encodes CASSYSGTSGGHAVQTQYF.